This T cell receptor beta chain was recorded in a study of human T cells and chemical hapten exposure. In the source study's methods: Between 23,224 and 690,600 TCRs appeared in each sample, and the median stood at roughly 100,000. TCRdb redid the calling of the RACE reads with MiXCR, one entry per CDR3 protein. TCRdb, rather than the study authors, made the V and J calls. Of 110,000 or so distinct CDR3 sequences listed, more than 7% were seen once; the top ten hold approximately 2.8%. Study-level findings and limits: Expanded TCR sets contained significantly more large CDR3 similarity clusters than controls.

Specified time point: patch test 2, 6 weeks after DPC sensitization. Described treatment: therapeutic diphenylcyclopropenone sensitization with weekly scalp DPC. On this clonotype itself: Its target is not known.

Trimming cost V 4 bases and J 8 bases; bases outside gene matches: 12. Germline CDR1 SGHRS, CDR2 YFSETQ. This CDR3 is 14 amino acids long. The V gene is TRBV5-1, the J gene TRBJ2-7; TRBD1 matches 7 bases. This specimen was whole blood, taken in connection with sensitization to the hapten diphenylcyclopropenone (DPC). This sequence originates from a woman between 35 and 50 years old with alopecia areata. Some clones in this sample may be carry-over from other donors' samples. The CDR3 protein is CASSPGQSFAQQYF. In DNA, the CDR3 is TGCGCCAGCAGCCCGGGACAGTCTTTCGCTCAGCAGTACTTC.